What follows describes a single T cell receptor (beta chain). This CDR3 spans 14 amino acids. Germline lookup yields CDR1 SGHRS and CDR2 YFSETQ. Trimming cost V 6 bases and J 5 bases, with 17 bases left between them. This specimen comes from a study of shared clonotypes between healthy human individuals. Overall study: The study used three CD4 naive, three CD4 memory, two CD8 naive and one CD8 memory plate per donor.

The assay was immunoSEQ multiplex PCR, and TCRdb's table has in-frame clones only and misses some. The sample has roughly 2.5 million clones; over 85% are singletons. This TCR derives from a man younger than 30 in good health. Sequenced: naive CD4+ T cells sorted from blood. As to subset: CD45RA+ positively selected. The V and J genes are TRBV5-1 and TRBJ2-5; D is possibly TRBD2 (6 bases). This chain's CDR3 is CASNQRGGPETQYF. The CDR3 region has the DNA TGCGCCAGCAACCAAAGGGGAGGACCGGAGACCCAGTACTTC.